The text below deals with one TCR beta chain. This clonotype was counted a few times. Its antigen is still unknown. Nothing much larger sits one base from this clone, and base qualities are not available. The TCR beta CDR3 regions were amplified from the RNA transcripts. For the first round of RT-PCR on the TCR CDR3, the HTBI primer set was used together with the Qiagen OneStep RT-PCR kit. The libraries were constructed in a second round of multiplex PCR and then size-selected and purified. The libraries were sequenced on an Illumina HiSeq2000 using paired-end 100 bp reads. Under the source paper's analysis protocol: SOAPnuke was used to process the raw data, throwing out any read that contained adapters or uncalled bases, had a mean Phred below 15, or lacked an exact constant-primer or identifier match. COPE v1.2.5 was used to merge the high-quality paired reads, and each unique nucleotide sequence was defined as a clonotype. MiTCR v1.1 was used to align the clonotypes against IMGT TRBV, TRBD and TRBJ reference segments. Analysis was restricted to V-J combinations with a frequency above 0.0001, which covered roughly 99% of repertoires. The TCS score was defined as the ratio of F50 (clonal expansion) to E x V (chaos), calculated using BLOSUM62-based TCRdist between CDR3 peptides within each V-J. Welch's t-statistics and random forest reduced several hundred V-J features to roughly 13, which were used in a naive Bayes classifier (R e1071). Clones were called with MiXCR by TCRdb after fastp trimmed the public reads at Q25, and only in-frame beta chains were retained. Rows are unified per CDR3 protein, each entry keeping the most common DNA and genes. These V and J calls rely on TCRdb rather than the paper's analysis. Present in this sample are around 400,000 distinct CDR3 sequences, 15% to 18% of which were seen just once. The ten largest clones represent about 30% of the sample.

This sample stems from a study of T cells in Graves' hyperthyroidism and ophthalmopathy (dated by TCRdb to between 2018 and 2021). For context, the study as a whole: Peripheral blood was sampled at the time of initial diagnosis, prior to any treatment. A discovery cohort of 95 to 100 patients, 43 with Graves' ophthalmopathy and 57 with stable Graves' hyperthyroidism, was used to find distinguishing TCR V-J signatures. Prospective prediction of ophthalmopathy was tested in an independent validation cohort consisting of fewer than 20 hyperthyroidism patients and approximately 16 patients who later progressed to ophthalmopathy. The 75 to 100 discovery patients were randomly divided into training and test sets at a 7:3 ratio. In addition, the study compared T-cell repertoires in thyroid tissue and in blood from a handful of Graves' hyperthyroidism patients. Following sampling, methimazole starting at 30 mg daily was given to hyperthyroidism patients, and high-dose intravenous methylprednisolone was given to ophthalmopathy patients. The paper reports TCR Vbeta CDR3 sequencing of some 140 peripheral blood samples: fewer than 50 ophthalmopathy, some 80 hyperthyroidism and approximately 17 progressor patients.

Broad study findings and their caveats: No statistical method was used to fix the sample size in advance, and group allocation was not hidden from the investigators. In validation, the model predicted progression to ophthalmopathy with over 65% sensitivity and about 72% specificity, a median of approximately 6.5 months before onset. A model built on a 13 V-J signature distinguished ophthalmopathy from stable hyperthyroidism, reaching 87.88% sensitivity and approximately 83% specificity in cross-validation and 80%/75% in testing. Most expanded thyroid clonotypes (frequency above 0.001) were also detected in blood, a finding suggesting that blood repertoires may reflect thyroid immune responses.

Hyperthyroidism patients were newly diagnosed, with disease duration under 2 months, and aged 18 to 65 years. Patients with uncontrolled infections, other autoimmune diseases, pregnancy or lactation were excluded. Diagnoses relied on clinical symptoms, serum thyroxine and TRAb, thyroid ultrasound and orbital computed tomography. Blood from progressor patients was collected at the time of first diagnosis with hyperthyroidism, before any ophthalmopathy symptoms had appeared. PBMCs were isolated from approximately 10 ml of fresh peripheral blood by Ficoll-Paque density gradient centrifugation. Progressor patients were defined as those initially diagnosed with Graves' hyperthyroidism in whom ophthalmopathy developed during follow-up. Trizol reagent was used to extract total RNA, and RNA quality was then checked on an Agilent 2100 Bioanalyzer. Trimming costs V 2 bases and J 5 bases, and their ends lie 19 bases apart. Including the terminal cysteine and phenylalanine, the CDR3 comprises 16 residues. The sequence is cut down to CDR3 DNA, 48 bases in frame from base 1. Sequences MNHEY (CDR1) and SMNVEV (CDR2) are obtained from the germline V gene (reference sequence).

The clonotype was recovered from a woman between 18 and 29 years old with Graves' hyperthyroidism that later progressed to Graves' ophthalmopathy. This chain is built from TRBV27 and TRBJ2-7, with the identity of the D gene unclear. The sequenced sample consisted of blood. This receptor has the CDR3 CASSLNRHQTKNEQYF. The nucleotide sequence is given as TGTGCCAGCAGTTTAAATCGACACCAAACTAAGAACGAGCAGTACTTC.